This TCR beta chain emerged from a study of T cells after yellow fever vaccination. This clonotype turned up a few times. Its antigen is not identified. The 5'RACE template-switching step produced TCR cDNA and added a universal primer site and UMIs. TCRdb used MiXCR to reprocess the 5' RACE reads, holding one entry per CDR3 protein. The sample lists roughly 63,000 distinct CDR3 sequences, less than 8.5% seen once, with 35% to 40% in the top ten. Study conclusions and caveats: Clones that expanded after primary vaccination mostly reappeared after the booster (roughly 96% CD4, approximately 85% CD8).

The CDR3 runs to 12 residues. Germline trimming cut 1 base from V and 9 bases from J; bases unmatched to any gene: 5. CDR1 is GTSNPN, CDR2 SVGIG, per germline (reference sequence). The clonotype comes from a man under 40 who received the YFV17D yellow fever vaccine. The chain recombines TRBV30 with TRBJ2-5; TRBD1 aligns across 7 bases. The sequenced sample was CD8+ T cells sorted from PBMCs, obtained 15 days after the yellow fever booster vaccination. The CDR3 DNA sequence: TGTGCCTGGAGTGGTGGGACAGCGGCCCAGTACTTC. Its translation is CAWSGGTAAQYF.